The 4 T cell receptor beta chains below come from one sample, sequenced in a study of blood T cell repertoires in COVID-19. Produced via immunoSEQ multiplex PCR; TCRdb's table is partial and in-frame only. The table lists 150,000 to 200,000 clones, around 87% of them singletons. Sequenced sample: PBMCs or T cells enriched from blood (not recorded which). The receptors here all came from a woman in her twenties or thirties who had recovered from COVID-19.

This chain connects TRBV7-3 to TRBJ2-3; D is uncertain. The CDR3 runs 14 residues. The germline V gene has CDR1 SGHTA and CDR2 FQGTGA. Trimming took off 1 base at V and 6 bases at J, with 11 bases between the two ends. CDR3 residues: CASSLSPSADTQYF. CDR3 nucleotides: TGTGCCAGCAGCTTAAGCCCTAGTGCCGATACGCAGTATTTT. Using reference TRBV7-3 and TRBJ2-3 for the parts outside the CDR3, the full variable domain is GAGVSQTPSNKVTEKGKYVELRCDPISGHTALYWYRQSLGQGPEFLIYFQGTGAADDSGLPNDRFFAVRPEGSVSTLKIQRTERGDSAVYLCASSLSPSADTQYFGPGTRLTVL.

V and J are TRBV5-5 and TRBJ1-2; 9 positions match TRBD1. The CDR3 runs to 14 residues. V was clipped by 5 bases and J by 3 bases; unmatched bases: 5. CDR1 and CDR2 from the germline V gene are SGHKS and YYEKEE (reference sequence). The CDR3 nucleotides read TGTGCCAGCAGATACAGGGGGCGCGACTATGGCTACACCTTC. Encoded protein: CASRYRGRDYGYTF.

Many counts were recorded for this clone. V is TRBV19 and J is TRBJ2-7; TRBD2 agrees at 8 bases. V was clipped by 7 bases and J by 7 bases; unmatched bases: 12. The CDR3 is made up of 14 amino acids. In germline, CDR1 is LNHDA, CDR2 SQIVND (reference sequence). DNA of the CDR3: TGTGCCAGTAATCCTGGGCGGGAGGACGGGGAGCAGTACTTC. Translating gives CASNPGREDGEQYF.

This chain joins TRBV6-5 and TRBJ2-1; D perhaps matches TRBD2 (7 bases). Germline V gene lookup returns CDR1 MNHEY and CDR2 SVGAGI. Between the trimmed V and J ends, which lost 6 bases and 5 bases, there was a span of 11 bases. The CDR3 totals 13 residues. The CDR3 here is CASRPGGDNEQFF. In nucleotides, the CDR3 is TGTGCCAGCAGACCGGGGGGCGACAATGAGCAGTTCTTC.